Listed here are 27 T cell receptor beta chains from one sample, sequenced in a study of blood T cell repertoires in COVID-19. Clones were read by immunoSEQ multiplex PCR, and TCRdb kept only the in-frame ones, dropping some. The sample lists under 450,000 clones; approximately 80% were seen once. The sequencing input was peripheral blood. These receptors were obtained from a human donor with acute or convalescent COVID-19. The donor label of this sample is uncertain.

In the case of this clone: One junction end disagrees with the germline gene, perhaps due to a read error. J is TRBJ1-4 and V is TRBV5-1, with unresolved D. The CDR3 consists of 16 residues. CDR1 and CDR2 (germline): SGHRS, YFSETQ. The CDR3 region has the DNA TGCGCGAGCAGATCACAGCTGTCGGCGACTAATGAAAAACTGTTTTTT. Protein product: CASRSQLSATNEKLFF.

This chain connects TRBV19 to TRBJ1-1; possible D gene TRBD1, 6 bases. The CDR3 sequence is 15 residues long. V was clipped by 6 bases and J by 3 bases, with 17 bases between them. Per germline, CDR1 LNHDA and CDR2 SQIVND (reference sequence). The CDR3 protein is CASRLQGRADTEAFF. The CDR3 nucleotides are TGTGCCAGTAGGTTACAGGGTCGGGCGGACACTGAAGCTTTCTTT. Full variable domain (rest looked up from reference TRBV19 and TRBJ1-1): DGGITQSPKYLFRKEGQNVTLSCEQNLNHDAMYWYRQDPGQGLRLIYYSQIVNDFQKGDIAEGYSVSREKKESFPLTVTSAQKNPTAFYLCASRLQGRADTEAFFGQGTRLTVV.

There are a few counts of this clone. V is TRBV30 and J is TRBJ1-6; possible D gene TRBD1, 6 bases. Germline V gives CDR1 GTSNPN, CDR2 SVGIG (reference sequence). This CDR3 spans 13 amino acids. Trimming removed 2 bases at V and 7 bases at J, with 9 bases between. CDR3 bases: TGTGCCTGGAGTTATCAGGGGAATTCACCCCTCCACTTT. Translating gives CAWSYQGNSPLHF. The variable domain in full, with the rest retrieved from reference TRBV30 and TRBJ1-6, is SQTIHQWPATLVQPVGSPLSLECTVEGTSNPNLYWYRQAAGRGLQLLFYSVGIGQISSEVPQNLSASRPQDRQFILSSKKLLLSDSGFYLCAWSYQGNSPLHFGNGTRLTVT.

The V gene is TRBV18, the J gene TRBJ1-1, with 9 bases that match TRBD1. There are 14 residues in the CDR3. Germline CDR1 reads KGHSH; CDR2 reads LQKENI. V shed 5 bases, J shed 3 bases, and the junction held 4 bases outside the gene matches. This CDR3 is CASSSQGADTEAFF. The CDR3 nucleotides are TGTGCCAGCTCATCACAGGGGGCGGACACTGAAGCTTTCTTT.

The chain links TRBV6-1 to TRBJ1-6, with D perhaps matching TRBD1 (5 bases). The germline V gene encodes CDR1 MNHNS and CDR2 SASEGT. The germline V and J ends were trimmed by 1 base and 3 bases, with 7 bases remaining between them. The CDR3 runs to 15 residues. CDR3 coding DNA: TGTGCCAGCAGTGAAGTCGGACACTATAATTCACCCCTCCACTTT. This sequence encodes CASSEVGHYNSPLHF.

The chain joins TRBV7-9 to TRBJ2-7; weak D call: TRBD2 (6 bases). CDR1 and CDR2 (germline): SEHNR, FQNEAQ (reference sequence). This CDR3 comprises 14 residues. Trimming took off 5 bases at V and 0 bases at J, with 11 bases between the two ends. CDR3 nucleotide sequence: TGTGCCAGCAGCGGACCGGAGGGCTCCTACGAGCAGTACTTC. This translates into CASSGPEGSYEQYF.

This clone was detected only once. The V gene is TRBV2, the J gene TRBJ1-1, with 10 bases fitting TRBD1. The germline CDR1 and CDR2 sequences are SNHLY and FYNNEI. The length of the CDR3 is 16 residues. With 5 bases clipped from V and 1 base from J, the junction kept 7 bases outside the gene matches. DNA for the CDR3: TGTGCCAGCAGTAAGACAGGGGGCAACCGGAACACTGAAGCTTTCTTT. This codes for CASSKTGGNRNTEAFF.

This clone was observed a single time. The rearrangement links TRBV5-1 to TRBJ1-6, with no clear D. Germline values: CDR1 SGHRS, CDR2 YFSETQ. Trimming shortened V by 6 bases and J by 8 bases, and 12 bases separated the two germline ends. The CDR3 totals 13 residues. The CDR3 is CASKETWDSPLHF. CDR3 bases: TGCGCCAGCAAGGAGACCTGGGATTCACCCCTCCACTTT.

The gene calls are TRBV24-1 and TRBJ2-3; 9 nucleotides match TRBD2. The V gene's germline CDR1 is KGHDR and CDR2 SFDVKD. This CDR3 comprises 15 residues. V dropped 4 bases and J dropped 14; count of bases not matched to a gene: 15. CDR3 sequence: CATSDSGTPGTSMYF. DNA of the CDR3: TGTGCCACCAGTGACAGCGGGACACCAGGGACTAGCATGTATTTT.

The chain is built from TRBV6-1 and TRBJ1-4, with TRBD1 as a possible D gene (5 bases). The CDR3 covers 12 residues. V was cut by 1 base and J by 13 bases, with 10 bases left in between. CDR1 MNHNS and CDR2 SASEGT come from the germline V gene. The DNA of the CDR3 is TGTGCCAGCAGTGAAGGGAGGAGGGGACTGTTTTTT. Its protein is CASSEGRRGLFF.

This clone was seen once. This chain connects TRBV7-6 to TRBJ2-7, with 8 nucleotides matching TRBD2. CDR1 and CDR2 (germline): SGHVS, FNYEAQ. The CDR3 runs to 11 residues. Losses at the gene ends were 5 bases for V and 9 bases for J; bases not matched to a gene: 3. Written as DNA, the CDR3 is TGTGCCAGCAGCACCGGACTAGCGCAGTACTTC. It codes for CASSTGLAQYF.

The chain links TRBV4-1 to TRBJ2-1; D might be TRBD2 (5 bases). CDR3 length: 16 residues. Germline V gives CDR1 MGHRA, CDR2 YSYEKL. Trimming left V 0 bases short and J 13 bases short, with 22 bases between. The CDR3 spells CASSQDPGKYQGLQFF. CDR3 DNA: TGCGCCAGCAGCCAAGATCCCGGGAAGTACCAAGGACTTCAGTTCTTC.

This clone was recorded only once. This sequence joins TRBV18 and TRBJ2-5, with 8 nucleotides matching TRBD2. Germline assignment: CDR1 KGHSH and CDR2 LQKENI. Trimming took 2 bases from V and 1 from J; bases not matched to a gene: 6. This CDR3 has 16 amino acids. CDR3 residues: CASSPTQAGVQETQYF. The CDR3 coding sequence is TGTGCCAGCTCACCAACTCAAGCGGGGGTCCAAGAGACCCAGTACTTC.

The V call is TRBV12-5, the J call TRBJ1-2; D unresolved. This CDR3 is 11 amino acids long. The V end was cut by 0 bases, the J end by 7 bases, with 3 bases between. CDR1 is LGHNT and CDR2 is FRNRAP in the germline V gene. The CDR3 spells CASGLVFGYTF. The CDR3 DNA is TGTGCTAGTGGTTTGGTCTTTGGCTACACCTTC.

V and J are TRBV6-5 and TRBJ2-7; 7 positions match TRBD2. The CDR3 totals 15 residues. V trimming: 6 bases; J trimming: 1 base; junction bases outside the gene matches: 9. Germline V lookup: CDR1 MNHEY, CDR2 SVGAGI. CDR3 sequence (DNA): TGTGCCAGCAGAGCCCTCTTGCGGGGGTCCTACGAGCAGTACTTC. Protein sequence: CASRALLRGSYEQYF.

The rearrangement joins TRBV11-2 to TRBJ1-1, with D hard to call. The CDR3 is made up of 14 amino acids. Germline V CDR1 and CDR2: SGHAT, FQNNGV. V shed 5 bases and J shed 1 base, with 11 bases lying between them. This chain's CDR3 is CASSQDTRNTEAFF. The CDR3 coding sequence is TGTGCCAGCAGCCAAGACACTAGGAACACTGAAGCTTTCTTT.

This clone was counted only a few times. The V call is TRBV24-1, the J call TRBJ1-2, with TRBD1 as a possible D gene (5 bases). Germline CDR1 reads KGHDR; CDR2 reads SFDVKD. This CDR3 contains 14 residues. The ends were cut back, 4 bases at V and 1 base at J, with 9 bases in the middle. CDR3 sequence reads: CATSDRDSNYGYTF. The CDR3 region has the DNA TGTGCCACCAGTGACCGCGACAGTAACTATGGCTACACCTTC.

The chain is built from TRBV2 and TRBJ1-5, with TRBD1 matching 7 bases. Germline trimming cut 6 bases from V and 1 base from J; bases unmatched to any gene: 9. The CDR3 contains 16 residues. In germline, CDR1 is SNHLY, CDR2 FYNNEI. This CDR3 is CASRAQGRWSNQPQHF. The CDR3 DNA reads TGTGCCAGCAGGGCACAGGGGCGGTGGAGCAATCAGCCCCAGCATTTT.

V usage is TRBV18 and J usage is TRBJ2-5, with 9 bases that match TRBD1. In germline, CDR1 is KGHSH, CDR2 LQKENI. There are 17 residues in the CDR3. The ends lost 3 bases at V and 2 bases at J; junction bases unmatched: 10. The CDR3 sequence: CASSPLGPGTGQETQYF. CDR3 coding DNA: TGTGCCAGCTCACCTCTCGGCCCCGGGACAGGGCAAGAGACCCAGTACTTC.

The chain links TRBV18 to TRBJ1-1; 12 bases are shared with TRBD1. CDR3 length: 16 residues. With V trimmed by 4 bases and J by 5 bases, 8 bases remained unmatched. Germline V gene data show CDR1 as KGHSH and CDR2 as LQKENI. The CDR3 region is CASSLLGQGAKTEAFF. CDR3 bases: TGTGCCAGCTCACTTTTGGGACAGGGGGCAAAAACTGAAGCTTTCTTT.

Turning to this clone: At the DNA level, this CDR3 is encoded by other sequences in the same sample as well. The J gene is TRBJ1-1, the V gene TRBV5-1; D possibly corresponds to TRBD1 (5 bases). The CDR3 is 14 amino acids. The V gene lost 1 base and the J gene lost 0 bases, with 7 bases spanning the gap. Germline CDR1 SGHRS, CDR2 YFSETQ. In DNA, the CDR3 is TGCGCCAGCAGCTTGACAGGCTTGAACACTGAAGCTTTCTTT. This encodes CASSLTGLNTEAFF.

V and J are TRBV2 and TRBJ2-1; the match to TRBD2 covers 14 bases. CDR1 SNHLY and CDR2 FYNNEI come from the germline V gene. The length of the CDR3 is 15 residues. Losses at the gene ends were 4 bases for V and 9 bases for J; bases not matched to a gene: 5. In nucleotides, the CDR3 is TGTGCCAGCAGTGCGACTAGCGGGGGGGCCAGTGAGCAGTTCTTC. Translation gives CASSATSGGASEQFF.

The rearrangement links TRBV6-5 to TRBJ1-1; D may be TRBD1 (6 bases). Trimming cost V 5 bases and J 4 bases, with 14 bases left between them. The CDR3 has 14 amino acids. Looked up from germline, CDR1 is MNHEY and CDR2 is SVGAGI. This CDR3 is CASSIQGRPTEAFF. The CDR3 bases are TGTGCCAGCAGTATACAGGGTAGACCCACTGAAGCTTTCTTT.

The gene calls are TRBV7-2 and TRBJ2-5; the match to TRBD2 covers 7 bases. Germline lookup yields CDR1 SGHTA and CDR2 FQGNSA. V lost 5 bases to trimming and J lost 1 base; unmatched junction nucleotides: 4. The CDR3 spans 14 residues. CDR3 in DNA: TGTGCCAGCAGCCTAGAGCGGGGCCAAGAGACCCAGTACTTC. Amino acid sequence: CASSLERGQETQYF.

V is TRBV28 and J is TRBJ1-1; the D is unclear. There are 11 residues in the CDR3. The germline V gene encodes CDR1 MDHEN and CDR2 SYDVKM. V gave up 7 bases and J gave up 1 base, with 4 bases separating them. The CDR3 DNA reads as TGTGCCAGCACAGAGAACACTGAAGCTTTCTTT. Translated, it gives CASTENTEAFF.

CDR3 bases: TGTGCCAGCAGCCGGACAGATTCCAACACCGGGGAGCTGTTTTTT. This codes for CASSRTDSNTGELFF. The rearrangement uses TRBV6-5 and TRBJ2-2; D is perhaps TRBD1 (6 bases). Germline V CDR1 and CDR2: MNHEY, SVGAGI. Trimming stripped 6 bases from V and 2 bases from J, with 13 bases between. This CDR3 spans 15 amino acids.

The chain joins TRBV29-1 to TRBJ1-4; 11 nucleotides align to TRBD1. Trimming at V came to 6 bases and at J to 6 bases, leaving 6 bases not matched to a gene. The germline gives CDR1 SQVTM, CDR2 ANQGSEA. The length of the CDR3 is 14 residues. CDR3 DNA: TGCAGCGTCTCCGGGACAGGGGGATATGAAAAACTGTTTTTT. It encodes CSVSGTGGYEKLFF.